The present T cell receptor beta chain was sequenced within a study of cytomegalovirus exposure and HLA in healthy donors. This PCR relied on a set of 60 Vbeta primers and 13 Jbeta primers. Sequenced by immunoSEQ multiplex PCR; TCRdb stores in-frame clones only, minus some. This sample yields approximately 250,000 clones, of which approximately 85% are seen a single time; 0.2% to 0.25% belongs to the top ten. CDR3 length: 14 residues. Germline assignment: CDR1 SQVTM and CDR2 ANQGSEA. The trim removed 4 bases at V and 7 bases at J, leaving 11 bases unmatched. Material: PBMCs. This rearrangement joins TRBV29-1 to TRBJ1-2; 8 bases are a match to TRBD1. The TCR originated in a girl aged 2 to 10 in good health and CMV-seronegative. The CDR3 nucleotides are TGCAGCGTTGTGGTCAGGGGGCGACCAAGTGGCTACACCTTC. Translated: CSVVVRGRPSGYTF.